The T cell receptor (beta chain) under discussion was sequenced for a study of T cells in pancreatic ductal adenocarcinoma. Clones were sequenced by immunoSEQ multiplex PCR, and TCRdb holds only the in-frame ones, with some missing. The sample records 97,000 or so clones, roughly 96% being singletons. Study-level results: Compared with tumor, blood showed more total productive templates and roughly 8-fold more clonotypes. Results skew toward the minority of patients with early-stage disease. Tumor and blood clonality did not differ significantly, about 0.112 versus 0.072. Comparisons of tumor and blood clonality may show falsely lower tumor diversity.

V lost 10 bases and J lost 9, with 17 bases in between. Germline lookup yields CDR1 ENHRY and CDR2 SYGVKD. The CDR3 sequence is 12 residues long. No neoadjuvant therapy was given to the selected pancreatic ductal adenocarcinoma patients before their surgery. About this clone itself: Antigen specificity is unknown.

This clonotype originated in a human donor with pancreatic ductal adenocarcinoma. The J gene is TRBJ2-3, the V gene TRBV10-3; tentatively, D is TRBD2 (5 bases). Sequencing was performed on PBMCs. CDR3 region: CATKDGVETQYF. Written as DNA, the CDR3 is TGTGCCACCAAAGACGGGGTTGAAACGCAGTATTTT.